Following are 16 T cell receptor beta chains from one sample sequenced in a study of regulatory T cells in long-lasting Graves disease. In building TCR beta libraries, iRepertoire HTBI primers were used together with Arm-PCR of CDR3 regions. Each CDR3 protein is one row after TCRdb ran MiXCR on the multiplex PCR reads. The sample has roughly 410,000 distinct CDR3 sequences; over 14% are singletons. The time point is: newly diagnosed GD, antithyroid drugs for less than 3 months. From PBMCs, RNA was extracted and then used to make the TCR library. The sample also formed part of further work on T cells in Graves' hyperthyroidism and ophthalmopathy.

The specimen comprised peripheral blood mononuclear cells (PBMCs), sampled at new diagnosis, from a patient treated with antithyroid drugs. The receptor set was obtained from a woman in her forties with Graves disease.

This chain links TRBV28 with TRBJ2-7, with 10 nucleotides matching TRBD1. The CDR3 extends over 16 amino acids. J lost 3 bases, V lost 5 bases, and 10 bases had no gene match. Per germline, CDR1 MDHEN and CDR2 SYDVKM. The CDR3 here is CASSLTAGTGDYEQYF. CDR3 sequence (DNA): TGTGCCAGCAGTCTAACGGCCGGGACAGGGGACTACGAGCAGTACTTC.

Ten or more counts support this clonotype. This chain connects TRBV3-1 to TRBJ1-1, with D maybe TRBD1 (5 bases). CDR3 size: 14 residues. The V gene lost 4 bases and the J gene lost 5 bases, with 14 bases spanning the gap. The germline CDR1 and CDR2 sequences are LGHDT and YNNKEL (reference sequence). CDR3 sequence reads: CASSLGSRATEAFF. DNA of the CDR3: TGTGCCAGCAGCCTGGGATCCAGGGCAACTGAAGCTTTCTTT. Full variable domain (remainder filled in from reference TRBV3-1 and TRBJ1-1): DTAVSQTPKYLVTQMGNDKSIKCEQNLGHDTMYWYKQDSKKFLKIMFSYNNKELIINETVPNRFSPKSPDKAHLNLHINSLELGDSAVYFCASSLGSRATEAFFGQGTRLTVV.

This clonotype was recorded at least ten times. The genes are TRBV12-3 or TRBV12-4 and TRBJ2-7, with 7 bases lining up with TRBD2. The J segment lost 0 bases and the V segment lost 6 bases, leaving 5 bases of the junction unmatched. The CDR3 has 14 amino acids. The DNA of the CDR3 is TGTGCCAGCAGCAAGGGCGGGAGCTCCTACGAGCAGTACTTC. Encoded protein: CASSKGGSSYEQYF.

This clonotype was counted a few times. V gene TRBV6-5 combines with J gene TRBJ2-7, with 10 bases lining up with TRBD2. The CDR3 totals 19 residues. V was pared by 0 bases and J by 5 bases, with 16 bases of the junction left unmatched. Germline lookup yields CDR1 MNHEY and CDR2 SVGAGI. The CDR3 DNA follows: TGTGCCAGCAGTTACTCAAACGAAGGGGAGCTAGCGGGAGTTCACGAGCAGTACTTC. Residues: CASSYSNEGELAGVHEQYF.

This clonotype appeared many times. The chain employs TRBV6-2 or TRBV6-3 and TRBJ2-7; possibly TRBD2 for D (5 bases). This CDR3 contains 14 residues. The V gene's germline CDR1 is MNHEY and CDR2 SVGEGT. The ends were cut back, 2 bases at V and 2 bases at J, with 10 bases in the middle. CDR3 sequence: CASSYRRAAYEQYF. For the CDR3, the DNA is TGTGCCAGCAGTTACAGGCGGGCAGCCTACGAGCAGTACTTC.

Many counts were recorded for this clonotype. In DNA, the CDR3 is TGTGCCAGCAGCTTAACGTGGGCTAGCCCACAAAACACCGGGGAGCTGTTTTTT. This sequence encodes CASSLTWASPQNTGELFF. This rearrangement joins TRBV7-3 to TRBJ2-2, with D perhaps matching TRBD2 (5 bases). CDR3 length: 18 amino acids. Trimming cost V 0 bases and J 2 bases, with 16 bases left between them. Germline CDR1 reads SGHTA; CDR2 reads FQGTGA.

This clonotype was found many times. The gene calls are TRBV27 and TRBJ1-2, with a tentative D call TRBD1 (6 bases). From germline, CDR1 is MNHEY and CDR2 SMNVEV (reference sequence). V gave up 6 bases and J gave up 2 bases, with 7 bases separating them. The CDR3 is 12 residues long. The CDR3 coding sequence is TGTGCCAGCAGAACAGGGAACTATGGCTACACCTTC. It yields the protein CASRTGNYGYTF.

This clonotype was recorded many times. The rearrangement joins TRBV24-1 to TRBJ2-1; no firm D call. The end of the DNA fits TRBJ2-5 better, so the J call may be wrong. This CDR3 contains 15 residues. CDR1 is KGHDR and CDR2 is SFDVKD in the germline V gene. CDR3 amino acids: CATSDPEAPAETQYF. The CDR3 nucleotides are TGTGCCACCAGTGATCCCGAGGCTCCCGCAGAGACCCAGTACTTC.

This clonotype has just a few counts. The chain carries TRBV12-3 or TRBV12-4 and TRBJ1-1; D gene unclear. Trimming shortened V by 7 bases and J by 0 bases, and 9 bases separated the two germline ends. This CDR3 is 13 amino acids long. The CDR3 DNA reads TGTGCCAGCACCCCTCAGGTGAACACTGAAGCTTTCTTT. This translates into CASTPQVNTEAFF.

This clonotype was seen ten or more times. The chain recombines TRBV20-1 with TRBJ1-5; D remains ambiguous. The germline CDR1 and CDR2 sequences are DFQATT and SNEGSKA (reference sequence). The ends were cut back, 4 bases at V and 3 bases at J, with 19 bases in the middle. The length of the CDR3 is 16 residues. The CDR3, as DNA: TGCAGTGCTACCGCCCGGCGCGGGCGAGACAATCAGCCCCAGCATTTT. Its translation: CSATARRGRDNQPQHF.

To note about this clonotype: As the CDR3 is not closed by the conserved phenylalanine or tryptophan, this likely results from a read error. The chain carries TRBV29-1 and TRBJ1-2, with D possibly being TRBD1 (5 bases). The V gene lost 5 bases and the J gene lost 8 bases, with 21 bases spanning the gap. There are 14 residues in the CDR3. Germline CDR1 is SQVTM and CDR2 is ANQGSEA. The CDR3 DNA is TGCAGCGTTCTCCTTCAAGGGGAAGATTGGGGCTACACCCTC. Protein product: CSVLLQGEDWGYTL.

This clonotype showed up many times. The chain couples TRBV28 to TRBJ2-4; the D gene could be TRBD1 or TRBD2 (5 bases each). Deletions cut 5 bases from V and 7 bases from J, with 9 bases between. The CDR3 has 12 residues. CDR1 MDHEN and CDR2 SYDVKM come from the germline V gene. DNA for the CDR3: TGTGCCAGCAGTCCTCGGGGCAACATTCAGTACTTC. Its protein product is CASSPRGNIQYF.

Regarding this clonotype: A read error may be the cause here, since a much bigger clone is one base away. The V gene is TRBV12-3 or TRBV12-4, the J gene TRBJ1-2; no firm D call. The CDR3 is made up of 13 amino acids. The CDR3 nucleotides read TGTGCCAGCAGCCCGGGAGCTAACTATGGCTGCACCTTC. Translated: CASSPGANYGCTF.

This clonotype was counted at least ten times. V is TRBV28 and J is TRBJ2-2, with D perhaps matching TRBD2 (6 bases). Germline V gives CDR1 MDHEN, CDR2 SYDVKM. The CDR3 sequence is 16 residues long. V was shortened by 3 bases and J by 6 bases, with 17 bases between the two germline ends. As DNA, the CDR3 is TGTGCCAGCAGTTTCTATGGCGGGATGACGGCCGGGGAGCTGTTTTTT. This encodes CASSFYGGMTAGELFF.

This clonotype was counted at least ten times. The J gene is TRBJ2-5, the V gene TRBV6-5; 7 bases line up with TRBD1. CDR1 is MNHEY, CDR2 SVGAGI, per germline. This CDR3 is built from 16 residues. The V gene end was trimmed by 3 bases and the J gene end by 5 bases; junction bases not matched to a gene: 12. CDR3 DNA: TGTGCCAGCAGTTATGGGTCTAACAGGGGAAGGGAGACCCAGTACTTC. Translating gives CASSYGSNRGRETQYF.

V is TRBV20-1 and J is TRBJ1-3, with 9 positions matching TRBD1. With V trimmed by 0 bases and J by 0 bases, 9 bases remained unmatched. Germline CDR1 DFQATT, CDR2 SNEGSKA (reference sequence). There are 18 residues in the CDR3. The CDR3 region is CSARDVTGGSPSGNTIYF. The CDR3 coding sequence is TGCAGTGCTAGAGATGTGACAGGGGGGTCACCCTCTGGAAACACCATATATTTT.